Following are 16 T cell receptor beta chains from one sample sequenced in a study of blood T cells in healthy people across ages. Sample-barcoded 5' priming and a J-beta primer mix drove a second PCR of about 6 to 12 cycles. TCRdb re-derived calls from the 5' RACE reads in MiXCR, one entry per CDR3 protein. Here the sample spans more than 800,000 distinct CDR3 sequences, around 43% being singletons. Sequences were obtained from blood. These receptors were collected from a woman aged 60 to 75 in good health.

The rearrangement joins TRBV20-1 to TRBJ2-7; a possible D gene is TRBD2 (7 bases). Trimming removed 3 bases at V and 7 bases at J, with 25 bases between. CDR1 and CDR2 (germline): DFQATT, SNEGSKA (reference sequence). The CDR3 totals 16 residues. The CDR3 coding sequence is TGCAGTGCTAGCGCACTCGCGGGGAGGGGGGACAATGAGCAGTACTTC. Its protein product is CSASALAGRGDNEQYF.

The V call is TRBV10-3, the J call TRBJ2-3; D is ambiguous. The CDR3 runs to 11 residues. V dropped 11 bases and J dropped 5 bases, with 11 bases sitting between them. Per germline, CDR1 ENHRY and CDR2 SYGVKD. The CDR3 is CAVSSKDTQYF. The CDR3 DNA reads as TGTGCCGTATCGTCGAAAGATACGCAGTATTTT.

The chain couples TRBV7-2 to TRBJ2-3; either TRBD1 or TRBD2 may supply D (5 bases each). The ends were cut back, 5 bases at V and 10 bases at J, with 28 bases in the middle. The CDR3 runs to 17 residues. Germline CDR1 and CDR2: SGHTA and FQGNSA. The CDR3 loop is CASSASPGTVAGVAQYF. The CDR3 DNA reads TGTGCCAGCAGCGCCTCGCCCGGGACGGTCGCCGGGGTGGCGCAGTATTTT.

The chain employs TRBV20-1 and TRBJ2-1, with D possibly being TRBD1 (5 bases). The DNA end is a closer match to TRBJ2-7, so the J assignment may be wrong. This CDR3 comprises 15 residues. Per germline, CDR1 DFQATT and CDR2 SNEGSKA (reference sequence). The CDR3 DNA sequence: TGCAGTGCTAGAATTCCAGGGATCCTTTACAATGAGCAGTACTTC. This encodes CSARIPGILYNEQYF.

Turning to this clonotype: One end of the junction varies from germline; a read error may be responsible. The J gene is TRBJ2-3, the V gene TRBV6-1; 8 bases map to TRBD2. The germline V gene encodes CDR1 MNHNS and CDR2 SASEGT. The CDR3 spans 15 residues. The DNA for the CDR3 is TGTACCAGCAGAGTGTTCGGGAGGGGCACAGATACGCAGTATTTT. It is translated as CTSRVFGRGTDTQYF.

J is TRBJ1-1 and V is TRBV7-6, with D hard to call. The CDR3 has 15 residues. V gave up 5 bases and J gave up 5 bases, with 18 bases separating them. The germline gives CDR1 SGHVS, CDR2 FNYEAQ. The CDR3 loop is CASSPGREGRTEAFF. The CDR3 DNA follows: TGTGCCAGCAGCCCCGGGAGGGAGGGTAGAACTGAAGCTTTCTTT.

V gene TRBV5-1 combines with J gene TRBJ2-7; 7 bases agree with TRBD1. The germline V gene has CDR1 SGHRS and CDR2 YFSETQ. Trimming took 3 bases from V and 2 from J; bases not matched to a gene: 8. CDR3 length equals 15 residues. The chain's CDR3 is CASSSLPGTAYEQYF. CDR3 nucleotides: TGCGCCAGCAGCTCTCTGCCCGGGACAGCCTACGAGCAGTACTTC.

This clonotype has more than one count but fewer than ten. This chain connects TRBV7-3 to TRBJ2-3, with TRBD2 matching over 9 bases. The germline V gene encodes CDR1 SGHTA and CDR2 FQGTGA. The V segment lost 0 bases and the J segment 6 bases; nucleotides outside the gene matches: 4. There are 15 residues in the CDR3. The CDR3 sequence: CASSLTSGRRDTQYF. CDR3 nucleotides: TGTGCCAGCAGCTTAACTAGCGGGAGACGCGATACGCAGTATTTT.

In its sample, this clonotype was seen many times. The chain links TRBV7-2 to TRBJ2-5; a weak D match, TRBD2 (5 bases). This CDR3 spans 16 amino acids. CDR1 and CDR2 (germline): SGHTA, FQGNSA. V lost 0 bases and J 2 bases, leaving 13 bases between the germline ends. The CDR3 sequence: CASSLASGGKQETQYF. The DNA of the CDR3 is TGTGCCAGCAGCTTAGCCAGCGGAGGCAAACAAGAGACCCAGTACTTC.

This chain uses TRBV12-3 or TRBV12-4 with TRBJ2-3; the match to TRBD2 covers 14 bases. The CDR3 is made up of 16 amino acids. V shed 5 bases and J 3 bases; nucleotides not matched to a gene: 4. The CDR3 region is CASSRTSGRFTDTQYF. The CDR3 nucleotides read TGTGCCAGCAGTAGGACTAGCGGGAGGTTTACAGATACGCAGTATTTT.

The rearrangement links TRBV15 to TRBJ2-3; 13 nucleotides agree with TRBD2. CDR1 is LNHNV and CDR2 is YYDKDF in the germline V gene (reference sequence). Trimming at V came to 8 bases and at J to 5 bases, leaving 4 bases not matched to a gene. The CDR3 is made up of 14 amino acids. CDR3 in amino acids: CATGTSGKVDTQYF. The CDR3 region has the DNA TGTGCCACCGGGACTAGCGGGAAGGTAGATACGCAGTATTTT.

The chain is built from TRBV12-3 or TRBV12-4 and TRBJ2-7; D is perhaps TRBD2 (5 bases). The CDR3 totals 12 residues. V was pared by 6 bases and J by 7 bases, with 13 bases between. The CDR3 sequence is CASSGDNNEQYF. CDR3 bases: TGTGCCAGCAGCGGGGATAACAATGAGCAGTACTTC.

CDR3 in DNA: TGTGCCAGCAGCCAAGTCGGGACAGGGGGCAATCGGTACACCTTC. Amino acids: CASSQVGTGGNRYTF. The chain has TRBV14 and TRBJ1-2, with 12 bases matching TRBD1. This CDR3 region has 15 residues. Trimming at V came to 1 base and at J to 11 bases, leaving 8 bases not matched to a gene. Germline values: CDR1 SGHDN, CDR2 FVKESK.

This clonotype was seen more than once but under ten times. The CDR3 sequence is CASSFNVRELNTDTQYF. The CDR3 DNA sequence: TGCGCCAGCAGCTTTAATGTGCGGGAGTTGAACACAGATACGCAGTATTTT. The gene calls are TRBV5-1 and TRBJ2-3, with 7 positions matching TRBD2. This CDR3 spans 17 amino acids. Trimming removed 2 bases from V and 2 bases from J; junction bases left unmatched: 11. The germline gives CDR1 SGHRS, CDR2 YFSETQ.

The chain combines TRBV6-2 or TRBV6-3 with TRBJ2-7, with a weak D call TRBD2 (6 bases). CDR1 MNHEY and CDR2 SVGEGT come from the germline V gene. There are 16 residues in the CDR3. Trimming stripped 6 bases from V and 2 bases from J, with 20 bases between. The CDR3 DNA follows: TGTGCCAGCAGGCCACGACCGACTAGACTAACCTACGAGCAGTACTTC. It translates to CASRPRPTRLTYEQYF.

A few counts support this clonotype. The V and J genes are TRBV4-2 and TRBJ2-1; D gene uncertain. This CDR3 has 14 residues. The V gene's germline CDR1 is LGHNA and CDR2 YNFKEQ. Trimming left V 4 bases short and J 0 bases short, with 7 bases between. The CDR3 sequence: CASSPFISYNEQFF. Written as DNA, the CDR3 is TGTGCCAGCAGCCCGTTCATCTCCTACAATGAGCAGTTCTTC.